A single sample gave rise to the 12 T cell receptor beta chains below, sequenced in a study of identical twins. TCRdb passed the 5' RACE reads through MiXCR, listing each CDR3 protein once. The sample includes 420,000 or so distinct CDR3 sequences, about 18% of them seen just once. Source material: naive T cells sorted from blood. Source of these receptors: a middle-aged man in good health.

The chain combines TRBV29-1 with TRBJ2-5, with D maybe TRBD2 (5 bases). The V gene's germline CDR1 is SQVTM and CDR2 ANQGSEA. This CDR3 has 11 residues. The V end lost 2 bases, the J end lost 5 bases, and 6 bases lay between the germline ends. CDR3 in amino acids: CSVEPGETQYF. In DNA, the CDR3 is TGCAGCGTTGAACCGGGGGAGACCCAGTACTTC.

This clonotype was picked up many times. The chain combines TRBV11-2 with TRBJ2-1; 11 bases match TRBD1. The V gene end was trimmed by 4 bases and the J gene end by 4 bases; junction bases not matched to a gene: 3. The CDR3 covers 15 residues. Germline values: CDR1 SGHAT, CDR2 FQNNGV. CDR3: CASSWGQGGYNEQFF. The CDR3 DNA sequence: TGTGCCAGCAGCTGGGGACAGGGGGGGTACAATGAGCAGTTCTTC.

This clonotype was counted at least ten times. V and J are TRBV10-3 and TRBJ2-1; maybe TRBD2 (5 bases). The CDR3 has 15 residues. Per the germline V gene, CDR1 is ENHRY and CDR2 is SYGVKD. Trimming stripped 7 bases from V and 0 bases from J, with 13 bases between. The CDR3 reads CAITMTGSSYNEQFF. The CDR3 DNA is TGTGCCATCACCATGACGGGGAGCTCCTACAATGAGCAGTTCTTC.

Relative to its sample, this clonotype is medium-sized. The chain uses TRBV29-1 and TRBJ2-7; D gene uncertain. Germline assignment: CDR1 SQVTM and CDR2 ANQGSEA. The CDR3 length is 11 residues. Trimming stripped 6 bases from V and 6 bases from J, with 12 bases between. The CDR3 region has the DNA TGCAGCGTAGCAGAACACCGCGAGCAGTACTTC. It yields the protein CSVAEHREQYF.

V gene TRBV28 combines with J gene TRBJ2-7, with D possibly matching TRBD1 (5 bases). V was trimmed by 7 bases and J by 0 bases, leaving 13 bases between them. CDR3 size: 14 residues. From germline, CDR1 is MDHEN and CDR2 SYDVKM. Here the CDR3 reads CASTTGRISYEQYF. CDR3 DNA: TGTGCCAGCACCACAGGACGGATCTCCTACGAGCAGTACTTC.

This clonotype was picked up many times. The genes are TRBV19 and TRBJ1-2; 7 bases are a match to TRBD1. Germline CDR1 and CDR2: LNHDA and SQIVND (reference sequence). The length of the CDR3 is 14 residues. Trimming took 10 bases from V and 9 from J; bases not matched to a gene: 17. The CDR3 DNA is TGTGCCACCACAGACCGGGGCAGGGGGATGCGCTACACCTTC. Translated: CATTDRGRGMRYTF.

The chain employs TRBV28 and TRBJ2-4; tentative D call: TRBD2 (5 bases). From germline, CDR1 is MDHEN and CDR2 SYDVKM. Trimming left V 4 bases short and J 6 bases short, with 7 bases between. CDR3 length equals 12 residues. Here the CDR3 reads CASSYRGNIQYF. The CDR3 bases are TGTGCCAGCAGTTATCGGGGAAACATTCAGTACTTC.

This clonotype was seen only a few times. The chain joins TRBV11-1 to TRBJ2-3; D is perhaps TRBD1 or TRBD2 (5 bases each). Germline V gene sequence: CDR1 SGHAT, CDR2 FQDESV (reference sequence). This CDR3 is 15 amino acids long. Trimming removed 7 bases at V and 1 base at J, with 15 bases between. CDR3 bases: TGTGCCAGCACACCCGGGACCTGGGGCACAGATACGCAGTATTTT. It codes for CASTPGTWGTDTQYF.

This clonotype was found many times. The CDR3 DNA follows: TGTGCCAGTAGGACCCGGGCTTCGAGCTCCTACGAGCAGTACTTC. This gives the protein CASRTRASSSYEQYF. This chain links TRBV19 with TRBJ2-7; D gene unclear. The V and J ends lost 6 bases and 0 bases respectively, with 15 bases between them. Per the germline V gene, CDR1 is LNHDA and CDR2 is SQIVND (reference sequence). The CDR3 extends over 15 amino acids.

This clonotype was recorded a few times. This chain joins TRBV7-2 and TRBJ2-3; 14 positions agree with TRBD2. Germline V gene lookup returns CDR1 SGHTA and CDR2 FQGNSA. V was clipped by 5 bases and J by 2 bases; unmatched bases: 6. The CDR3 sequence is 17 residues long. CDR3 DNA sequence: TGTGCCAGCAGCCAGAGACTAGCGGGGGGGCTCACAGATACGCAGTATTTT. Its translation: CASSQRLAGGLTDTQYF.

The gene calls are TRBV4-1 and TRBJ2-3, with 7 nucleotides matching TRBD1. This CDR3 has 16 amino acids. Germline V CDR1 and CDR2: MGHRA, YSYEKL. Trimming took 0 bases from V and 3 from J; bases not matched to a gene: 6. The CDR3 spells CASSQELGQLTDTQYF. The DNA of the CDR3 is TGCGCCAGCAGCCAAGAGTTGGGACAGCTTACAGATACGCAGTATTTT.

At least ten counts were recorded for this clonotype. This sequence joins TRBV7-8 and TRBJ1-2, with 7 positions matching TRBD1. Germline loops: CDR1 SGHVS, CDR2 FQNEAQ. This CDR3 is built from 13 residues. J gave up 4 bases and V 5 bases, and 4 bases lay outside the gene matches. CDR3 protein: CASSAGGIYGYTF. The DNA for the CDR3 is TGTGCCAGCAGCGCAGGGGGTATCTATGGCTACACCTTC.